These T cell receptor beta chains were read from a single sample in a study of neurological immune-mediated disorders. TCRdb reprocessed the 5' RACE reads with MiXCR, giving one entry per CDR3 protein. The table includes 10,000 to 12,000 distinct CDR3 sequences, about 23% detected once. The sample consisted of CD8+ T cells from blood. The receptor source for this set is a woman in her thirties or forties with multiple sclerosis. Each CDR3 is given without its conserved first and last residue. Clone size is shown for a subset of rows, as once, few, many or a class of expanded clone.

len	v_gene	j_gene	abundance	CDR3aa
10	TRBV9	TRBJ2-2	medium-sized	ASSGPAGELF
12	TRBV20-1	TRBJ2-1	many	SASTTPTIHEQF
15	TRBV4-1	TRBJ1-3	many	ASSQDVYLFSGNTIY
15	TRBV5-1	TRBJ1-6	medium-sized	ASSSRSGKSYNSPLH
11	TRBV4-1	TRBJ2-1	many	ASSQELAGEQF
13	TRBV5-1	TRBJ1-2	-	ASSLVRGDDYGYT
12	TRBV9	TRBJ1-4	many	ASSVEGESEKLF
9	TRBV7-9	TRBJ2-1	many	ASARYNEQF
14	TRBV6-4	TRBJ2-3	medium-sized	ASSPGGSGGADTQY
12	TRBV2	TRBJ1-4	medium-sized	ASGYREQDEKLF
14	TRBV6-5	TRBJ2-2	few	ASSYGGGIFTGELF
10	TRBV10-2	TRBJ1-2	medium-sized	ASSEGFYGYT
11	TRBV9	TRBJ1-2	medium-sized	ASSPREGHGYT
10	TRBV4-1	TRBJ1-4	-	ASSQGTEKLF
14	TRBV20-1	TRBJ1-2	many	SARDPMLDRAYGYT
13	TRBV5-1	TRBJ1-2	-	ASSISGTGGEGYT
11	TRBV11-2	TRBJ2-7	few	ASSPDRASEQY
11	TRBV12-3/TRBV12-4	TRBJ1-1	few	ASSFPRGPEAF
16	TRBV4-1	TRBJ2-6	medium-sized	ASSQGEGWGSGANVLT
13	TRBV9	TRBJ1-1	many	ASSPQGGGYTEAF
15	TRBV29-1	TRBJ2-6	many	SVLSTYPGAGANVLT
13	TRBV5-1	TRBJ1-6	-	ASSLAGQGISPLH
11	TRBV30	TRBJ1-2	many	AWRGWTGEGYT
15	TRBV29-1	TRBJ2-2	-	SVETSTGVTNTGELF
11	TRBV5-1	TRBJ2-7	many	ASSFGTAYEQY
12	TRBV20-1	TRBJ2-7	-	SAMRGGKAYEQY
9	TRBV30	TRBJ1-4	-	AWSVYEKLF
13	TRBV7-3	TRBJ2-3	many	ASSQSGGSTDTQY
14	TRBV7-2	TRBJ2-7	-	ASSLRTSGGRYEQY
10	TRBV3-1	TRBJ1-1	medium-sized	ASSQDIAEAF
12	TRBV5-1	TRBJ2-7	medium-sized	ASNTWGGSDEQY
11	TRBV6-5	TRBJ2-2	many	ASSPTVTGELF
12	TRBV20-1	TRBJ2-7	many	SAREGYSPHEQY
13	TRBV15	TRBJ2-1	many	ATSGDLDSYNEQF
12	TRBV27	TRBJ1-5	many	ASSLSTGDQPQH
11	TRBV5-1	TRBJ1-2	-	ASSLAGYSSYT
6	TRBV9	TRBJ2-2	-	ASEGMF
12	TRBV13	TRBJ2-7	medium-sized	ASSFSGTAYEQY
14	TRBV5-1	TRBJ2-1	-	ASSFSGFLDVDEQF
10	TRBV6-1	TRBJ2-3	many	ASSEGTDTQY
14	TRBV7-9	TRBJ2-3	many	ASSPWTDLGTDTQY
15	TRBV15	TRBJ1-4	many	ATSGQGKGATNEKLF
11	TRBV29-1	TRBJ1-1	once	SALAQLNTEAF
20	TRBV4-2	TRBJ2-3	many	ASSFGRGGPLALLPHTDTQY
14	TRBV5-6	TRBJ2-5	-	ASSLSDLGTEETQY